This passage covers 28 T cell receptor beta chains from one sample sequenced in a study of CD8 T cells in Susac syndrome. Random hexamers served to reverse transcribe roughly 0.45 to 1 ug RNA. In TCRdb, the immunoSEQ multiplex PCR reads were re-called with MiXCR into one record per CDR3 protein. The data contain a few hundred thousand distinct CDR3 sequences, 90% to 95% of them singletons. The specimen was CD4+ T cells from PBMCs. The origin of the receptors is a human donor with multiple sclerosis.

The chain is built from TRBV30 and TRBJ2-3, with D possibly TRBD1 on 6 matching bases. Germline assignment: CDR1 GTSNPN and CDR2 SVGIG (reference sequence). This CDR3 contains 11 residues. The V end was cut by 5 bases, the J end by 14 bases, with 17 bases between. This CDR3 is CAWGLGGPLYF. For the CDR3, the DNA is TGTGCCTGGGGGCTTGGGGGCCCGTTGTATTTT.

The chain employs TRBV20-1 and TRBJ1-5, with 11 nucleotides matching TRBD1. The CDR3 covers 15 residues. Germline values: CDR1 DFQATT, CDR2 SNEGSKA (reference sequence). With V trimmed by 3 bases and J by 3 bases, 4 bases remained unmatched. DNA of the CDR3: TGCAGTGCTAGGGGACAGGGGGGACTCAATCAGCCCCAGCATTTT. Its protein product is CSARGQGGLNQPQHF.

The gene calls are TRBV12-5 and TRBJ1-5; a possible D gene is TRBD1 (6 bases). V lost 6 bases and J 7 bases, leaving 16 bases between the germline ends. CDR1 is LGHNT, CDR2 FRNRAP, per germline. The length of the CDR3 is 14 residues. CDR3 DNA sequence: TGTGCTAGTGGCCCCACGGGGGCGGAACAGCCCCAGCATTTT. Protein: CASGPTGAEQPQHF.

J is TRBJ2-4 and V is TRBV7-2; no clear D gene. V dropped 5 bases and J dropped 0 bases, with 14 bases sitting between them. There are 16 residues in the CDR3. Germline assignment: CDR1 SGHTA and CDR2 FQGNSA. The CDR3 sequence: CASSRNRGTAKNIQYF. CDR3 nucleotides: TGTGCCAGCAGCCGTAACCGTGGTACAGCCAAAAACATTCAGTACTTC.

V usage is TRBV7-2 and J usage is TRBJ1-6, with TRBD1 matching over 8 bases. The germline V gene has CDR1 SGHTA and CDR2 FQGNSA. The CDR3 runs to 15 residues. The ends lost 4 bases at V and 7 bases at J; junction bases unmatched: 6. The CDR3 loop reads CASSSSRGRNSPLHF. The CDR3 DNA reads TGTGCCAGCAGCTCGAGCAGGGGGCGGAATTCACCCCTCCACTTT. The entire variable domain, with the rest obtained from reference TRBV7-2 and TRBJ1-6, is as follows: GAGVSQSPSNKVTEKGKDVELRCDPISGHTALYWYRQSLGQGLEFLIYFQGNSAPDKSGLPSDRFSAERTGGSVSTLTIQRTQQEDSAVYLCASSSSRGRNSPLHFGNGTRLTVT.

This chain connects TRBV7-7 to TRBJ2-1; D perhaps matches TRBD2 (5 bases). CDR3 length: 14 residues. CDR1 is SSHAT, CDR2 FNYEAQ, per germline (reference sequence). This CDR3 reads CAGSRFIKNNEQFF. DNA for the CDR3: TGTGCTGGGAGCCGATTCATTAAAAACAATGAGCAGTTCTTC.

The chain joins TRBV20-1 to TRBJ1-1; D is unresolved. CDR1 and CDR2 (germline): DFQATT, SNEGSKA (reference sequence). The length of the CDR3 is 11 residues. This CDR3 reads CSAPGVTEAFF. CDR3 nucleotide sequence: TGCAGCGCCCCGGGCGTCACTGAAGCTTTCTTT.

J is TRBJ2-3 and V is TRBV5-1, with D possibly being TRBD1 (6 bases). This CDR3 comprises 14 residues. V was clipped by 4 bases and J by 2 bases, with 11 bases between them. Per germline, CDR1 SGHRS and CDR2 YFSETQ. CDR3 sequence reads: CASSVRDNTDTQYF. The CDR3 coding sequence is TGCGCCAGCAGCGTCCGGGACAACACAGATACGCAGTATTTT. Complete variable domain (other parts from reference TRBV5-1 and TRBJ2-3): KAGVTQTPRYLIKTRGQQVTLSCSPISGHRSVSWYQQTPGQGLQFLFEYFSETQRNKGNFPGRFSGRQFSNSRSEMNVSTLELGDSALYLCASSVRDNTDTQYFGPGTRLTVL.

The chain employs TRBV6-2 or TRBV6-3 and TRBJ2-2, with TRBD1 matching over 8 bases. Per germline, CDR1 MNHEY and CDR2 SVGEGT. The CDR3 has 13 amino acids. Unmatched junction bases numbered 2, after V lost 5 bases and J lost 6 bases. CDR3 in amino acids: CASSEQGAGELFF. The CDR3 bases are TGTGCCAGCAGTGAACAGGGGGCCGGGGAGCTGTTTTTT.

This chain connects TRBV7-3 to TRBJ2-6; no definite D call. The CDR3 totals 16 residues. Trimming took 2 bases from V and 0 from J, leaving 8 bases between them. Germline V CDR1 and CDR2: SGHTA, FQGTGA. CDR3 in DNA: TGTGCCAGCAGCTTATCCCCGATCTCTGGGGCCAACGTCCTGACTTTC. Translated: CASSLSPISGANVLTF.

CDR3 region: CASSSRMTGAYEQYF. The CDR3 nucleotides read TGTGCCAGCAGCTCAAGGATGACAGGGGCCTACGAGCAGTACTTC. This chain uses TRBV11-3 with TRBJ2-7; 8 nucleotides match TRBD1. Germline V gene lookup returns CDR1 SGHNT and CDR2 YENEEA. V trimming: 4 bases; J trimming: 2 bases; junction bases outside the gene matches: 7. The CDR3 has 15 residues.

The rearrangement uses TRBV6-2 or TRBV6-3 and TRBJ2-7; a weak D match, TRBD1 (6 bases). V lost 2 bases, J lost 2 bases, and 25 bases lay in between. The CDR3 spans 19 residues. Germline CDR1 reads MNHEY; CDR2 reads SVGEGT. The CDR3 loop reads CASSYAPRSDSRRTYEQYF. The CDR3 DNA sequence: TGTGCCAGCAGTTACGCCCCCCGGTCGGACAGCAGAAGAACCTACGAGCAGTACTTC.

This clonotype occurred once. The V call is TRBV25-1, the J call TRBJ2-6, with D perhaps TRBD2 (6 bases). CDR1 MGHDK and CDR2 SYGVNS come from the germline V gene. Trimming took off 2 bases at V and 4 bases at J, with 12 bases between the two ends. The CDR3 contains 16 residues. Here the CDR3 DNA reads TGTGCCAGCAGTGAACCAGGTGGAGGGGGGGCCAACGTCCTGACTTTC. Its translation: CASSEPGGGGANVLTF.

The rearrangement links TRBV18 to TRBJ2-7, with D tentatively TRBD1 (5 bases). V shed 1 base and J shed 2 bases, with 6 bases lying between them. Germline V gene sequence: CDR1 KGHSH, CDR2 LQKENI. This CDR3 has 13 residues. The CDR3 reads CASSPQGTYEQYF. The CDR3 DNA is TGTGCCAGCTCACCACAGGGGACCTACGAGCAGTACTTC.

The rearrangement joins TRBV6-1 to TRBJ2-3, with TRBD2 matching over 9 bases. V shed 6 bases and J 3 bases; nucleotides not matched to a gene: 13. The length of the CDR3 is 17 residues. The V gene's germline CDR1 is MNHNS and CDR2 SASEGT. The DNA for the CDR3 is TGTGCCAGCAGCAGAAGGGCGGGGGGGGGTCCGACAGATACGCAGTATTTT. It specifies CASSRRAGGGPTDTQYF.

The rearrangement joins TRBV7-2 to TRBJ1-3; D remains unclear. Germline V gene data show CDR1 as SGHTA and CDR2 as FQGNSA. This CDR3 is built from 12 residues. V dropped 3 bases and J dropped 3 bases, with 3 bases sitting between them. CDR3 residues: CASSFGGNTIYF. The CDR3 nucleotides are TGTGCCAGCAGCTTTGGTGGAAACACCATATATTTT.

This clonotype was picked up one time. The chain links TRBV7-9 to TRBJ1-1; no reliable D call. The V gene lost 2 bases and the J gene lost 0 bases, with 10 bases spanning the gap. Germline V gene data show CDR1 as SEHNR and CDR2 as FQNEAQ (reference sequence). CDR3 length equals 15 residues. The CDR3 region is CASSLSGAVNTEAFF. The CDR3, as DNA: TGTGCCAGCAGCTTATCGGGTGCAGTGAACACTGAAGCTTTCTTT.

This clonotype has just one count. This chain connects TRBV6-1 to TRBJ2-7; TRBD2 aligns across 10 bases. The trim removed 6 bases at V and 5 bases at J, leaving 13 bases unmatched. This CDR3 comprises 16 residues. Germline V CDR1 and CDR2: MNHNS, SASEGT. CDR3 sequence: CASSRKTGTSVDEQYF. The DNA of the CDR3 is TGTGCCAGCAGCCGTAAAACCGGGACTAGCGTCGACGAGCAGTACTTC.

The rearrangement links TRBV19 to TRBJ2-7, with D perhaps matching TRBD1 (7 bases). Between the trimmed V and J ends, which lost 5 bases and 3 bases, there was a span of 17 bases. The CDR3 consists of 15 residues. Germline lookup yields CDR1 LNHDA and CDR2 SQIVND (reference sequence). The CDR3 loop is CASSSGAGGLYEQYF. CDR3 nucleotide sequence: TGTGCCAGTAGTTCTGGGGCAGGGGGGCTCTACGAGCAGTACTTC. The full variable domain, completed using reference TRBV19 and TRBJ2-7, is DGGITQSPKYLFRKEGQNVTLSCEQNLNHDAMYWYRQDPGQGLRLIYYSQIVNDFQKGDIAEGYSVSREKKESFPLTVTSAQKNPTAFYLCASSSGAGGLYEQYFGPGTRLTVT.

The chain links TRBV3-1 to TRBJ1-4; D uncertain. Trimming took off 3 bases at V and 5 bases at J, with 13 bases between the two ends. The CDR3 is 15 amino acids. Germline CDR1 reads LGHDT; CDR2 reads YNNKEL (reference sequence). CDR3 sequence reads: CASSQAGRSNEKLFF. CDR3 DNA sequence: TGTGCCAGCAGCCAGGCGGGCAGATCGAATGAAAAACTGTTTTTT. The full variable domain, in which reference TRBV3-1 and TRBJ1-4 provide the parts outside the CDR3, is DTAVSQTPKYLVTQMGNDKSIKCEQNLGHDTMYWYKQDSKKFLKIMFSYNNKELIINETVPNRFSPKSPDKAHLNLHINSLELGDSAVYFCASSQAGRSNEKLFFGSGTQLSVL.

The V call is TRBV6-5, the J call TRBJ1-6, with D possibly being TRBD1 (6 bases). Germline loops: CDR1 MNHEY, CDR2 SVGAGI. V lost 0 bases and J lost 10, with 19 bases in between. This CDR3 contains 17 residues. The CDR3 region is CASSYSIPGGAGSPLHF. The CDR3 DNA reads TGTGCCAGCAGTTACTCGATCCCTGGGGGGGCTGGGTCACCCCTCCACTTT.

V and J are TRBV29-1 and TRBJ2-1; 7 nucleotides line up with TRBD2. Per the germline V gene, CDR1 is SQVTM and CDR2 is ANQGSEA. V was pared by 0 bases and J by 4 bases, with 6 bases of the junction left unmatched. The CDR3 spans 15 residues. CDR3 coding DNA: TGCAGCGTTGAAGATCCGGCGGGGGTTTACAATGAGCAGTTCTTC. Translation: CSVEDPAGVYNEQFF.

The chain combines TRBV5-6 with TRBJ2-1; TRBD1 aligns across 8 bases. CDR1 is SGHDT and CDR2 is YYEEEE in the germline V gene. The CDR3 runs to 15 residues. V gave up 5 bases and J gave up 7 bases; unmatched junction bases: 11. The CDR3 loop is CASRYRDRPNNEQFF. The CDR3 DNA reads TGTGCCAGCAGGTACCGGGACAGGCCAAATAATGAGCAGTTCTTC.

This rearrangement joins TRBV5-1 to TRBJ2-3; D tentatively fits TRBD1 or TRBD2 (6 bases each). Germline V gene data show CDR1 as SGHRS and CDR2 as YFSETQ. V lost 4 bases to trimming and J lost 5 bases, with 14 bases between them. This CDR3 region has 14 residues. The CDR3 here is CASSVGGRGDTQYF. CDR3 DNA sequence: TGCGCCAGCAGCGTGGGGGGCCGGGGAGATACGCAGTATTTT.

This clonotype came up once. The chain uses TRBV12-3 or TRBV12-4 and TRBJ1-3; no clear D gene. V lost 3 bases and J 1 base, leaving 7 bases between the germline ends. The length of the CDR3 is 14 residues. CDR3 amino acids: CASSFQGSGNTIYF. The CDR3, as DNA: TGTGCCAGCAGTTTTCAAGGTTCTGGAAACACCATATATTTT.

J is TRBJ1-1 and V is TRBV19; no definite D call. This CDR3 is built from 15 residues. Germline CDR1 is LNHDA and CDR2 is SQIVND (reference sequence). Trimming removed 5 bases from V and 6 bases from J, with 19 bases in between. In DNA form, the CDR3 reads TGTGCCAGTAGTTCACCTGCCCGGGCCTCCCCTGAAGCTTTCTTT. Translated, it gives CASSSPARASPEAFF.

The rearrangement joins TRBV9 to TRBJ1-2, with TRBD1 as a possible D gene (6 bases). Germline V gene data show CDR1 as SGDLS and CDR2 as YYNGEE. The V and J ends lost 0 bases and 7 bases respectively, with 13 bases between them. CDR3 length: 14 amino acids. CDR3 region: CASSVAGVGGGYTF. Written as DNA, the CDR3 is TGTGCCAGCAGCGTAGCAGGGGTTGGTGGTGGCTACACCTTC.

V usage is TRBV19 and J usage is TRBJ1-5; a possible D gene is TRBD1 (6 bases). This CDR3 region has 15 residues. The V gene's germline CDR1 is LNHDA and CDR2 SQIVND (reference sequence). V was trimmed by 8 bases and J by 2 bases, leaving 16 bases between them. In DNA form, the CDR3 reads TGTGCCAGTTCGCCCTACCGGACAGGCAATCAGCCCCAGCATTTT. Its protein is CASSPYRTGNQPQHF.